The 29 T cell receptor beta chains in this list originate from one sample, sequenced in a study of cytomegalovirus exposure and HLA in healthy donors. PCR employed 60 Vbeta and 13 Jbeta primers. Assay: immunoSEQ multiplex PCR; the TCRdb copy retains only in-frame clones and omits some. The sample has around 190,000 clones, 65% to 85% seen once; the top ten hold roughly 3%. The sequencing input was PBMCs. These receptors were taken from a woman aged 25 to 39 in good health and CMV-seronegative.

J is TRBJ1-1 and V is TRBV27; no reliable D call. With 2 bases removed from V and 4 bases from J, the gap between germline ends came to 11 bases. CDR3 length equals 14 residues. Germline V gene sequence: CDR1 MNHEY, CDR2 SMNVEV (reference sequence). The CDR3 is CASSLHQPGTEAFF. DNA of the CDR3: TGTGCCAGCAGTTTACACCAACCGGGCACTGAAGCTTTCTTT.

V is TRBV5-5 and J is TRBJ2-2; perhaps TRBD1 as D (6 bases). V was shortened by 3 bases and J by 1 base, with 13 bases between the two germline ends. The CDR3 extends over 16 amino acids. CDR1 is SGHKS, CDR2 YYEKEE, per germline (reference sequence). The CDR3 loop reads CASSWGPGENTGELFF. The CDR3 DNA sequence: TGTGCCAGCAGCTGGGGACCAGGGGAGAACACCGGGGAGCTGTTTTTT.

The CDR3 coding sequence is TGTGCCAGCAGCTACCCAGGAGGCGAGCAGTACTTC. It codes for CASSYPGGEQYF. J is TRBJ2-7 and V is TRBV5-4, with D possibly matching TRBD2 (5 bases). The CDR3 is 12 amino acids. Germline V gene data show CDR1 as SGHNT and CDR2 as YYREEE (reference sequence). Trimming shortened V by 3 bases and J by 6 bases, and 10 bases separated the two germline ends.

About this clone itself: Germline and junction disagree at one end, which may indicate a read error. The chain has TRBV5-6 and TRBJ2-2; the match to TRBD2 covers 10 bases. Germline lookup yields CDR1 SGHDT and CDR2 YYEEEE. The CDR3 is made up of 15 amino acids. The CDR3 coding sequence is TGTGTCAGCAGCTTGGGACTAGCGTCCACCGGGGAGCTGTTTTTT. It yields the protein CVSSLGLASTGELFF.

The V gene is TRBV7-9, the J gene TRBJ2-3, with 13 positions matching TRBD2. Germline values: CDR1 SEHNR, CDR2 FQNEAQ (reference sequence). The CDR3 is 17 amino acids. The V segment lost 5 bases and the J segment 1 base; nucleotides outside the gene matches: 6. The CDR3 DNA reads as TGTGCCAGCAGCGTATCACTAGCGGGGGGGGGCACAGATACGCAGTATTTT. Translation: CASSVSLAGGGTDTQYF.

The chain employs TRBV6-6 and TRBJ1-5, with D possibly TRBD1 on 5 matching bases. The CDR3 consists of 14 residues. The germline gives CDR1 MNHNY, CDR2 SVGAGI (reference sequence). Trimming removed 9 bases at V and 6 bases at J, with 18 bases between. The CDR3 DNA reads TGTGCCAGTACTTGGACCCTCGGGGGTCAGCCCCAGCATTTT. Translating gives CASTWTLGGQPQHF.

This clone was recorded only once. The chain joins TRBV19 to TRBJ1-5; no firm D call. The CDR3 runs to 15 residues. V gave up 1 base and J gave up 2 bases, with 9 bases separating them. Germline values: CDR1 LNHDA, CDR2 SQIVND (reference sequence). The CDR3 loop is CASSIVMRGNQPQHF. The CDR3, as DNA: TGTGCCAGTAGTATAGTAATGAGGGGCAATCAGCCCCAGCATTTT. Based on the CDR3 plus reference TRBV19 and TRBJ1-5, the full variable domain is DGGITQSPKYLFRKEGQNVTLSCEQNLNHDAMYWYRQDPGQGLRLIYYSQIVNDFQKGDIAEGYSVSREKKESFPLTVTSAQKNPTAFYLCASSIVMRGNQPQHFGDGTRLSIL.

This sequence joins TRBV30 and TRBJ1-4; TRBD1 matches at 7 bases. V was pared by 0 bases and J by 3 bases, with 4 bases of the junction left unmatched. CDR3 length equals 15 residues. Germline V lookup: CDR1 GTSNPN, CDR2 SVGIG (reference sequence). The CDR3: CAWSVGQASNEKLFF. The CDR3 bases are TGTGCCTGGAGTGTCGGACAGGCTTCTAATGAAAAACTGTTTTTT.

The chain is built from TRBV19 and TRBJ2-7; possible D gene TRBD1, 6 bases. CDR3 length: 13 amino acids. Trimming left V 9 bases short and J 0 bases short, with 12 bases between. Germline V lookup: CDR1 LNHDA, CDR2 SQIVND (reference sequence). The DNA for the CDR3 is TGTGCCAGCCGAGGGGGTAACTCCTACGAGCAGTACTTC. It yields the protein CASRGGNSYEQYF.

The chain links TRBV18 to TRBJ2-7; D is possibly TRBD2 (5 bases). The length of the CDR3 is 13 residues. With 1 base removed from V and 6 bases from J, the gap between germline ends came to 10 bases. In germline, CDR1 is KGHSH, CDR2 LQKENI. Here the CDR3 reads CASSPLTEGEQYF. CDR3 sequence (DNA): TGTGCCAGCTCACCACTTACAGAGGGCGAGCAGTACTTC. Together with reference TRBV18 and TRBJ2-7, the CDR3 gives the full variable domain: NAGVMQNPRHLVRRRGQEARLRCSPMKGHSHVYWYRQLPEEGLKFMVYLQKENIIDESGMPKERFSAEFPKEGPSILRIQQVVRGDSAAYFCASSPLTEGEQYFGPGTRLTVT.

This clone was picked up one time. This sequence joins TRBV6-1 and TRBJ2-1; D gene uncertain. Trimming removed 5 bases at V and 5 bases at J, with 10 bases between. In germline, CDR1 is MNHNS, CDR2 SASEGT. The CDR3 is 13 amino acids. Here the CDR3 DNA reads TGTGCCAGCAGTTTAGTCCTTAACAATGAGCAGTTCTTC. The encoded protein is CASSLVLNNEQFF.

This chain connects TRBV6-1 to TRBJ2-7; unclear D gene. The germline gives CDR1 MNHNS, CDR2 SASEGT. The CDR3 is made up of 13 amino acids. Trimming removed 3 bases at V and 6 bases at J, with 12 bases between. In DNA, the CDR3 is TGTGCCAGCAGTGATTATGAGTTTCGCGAGCAGTACTTC. Amino acid sequence: CASSDYEFREQYF.

The chain employs TRBV27 and TRBJ2-1; TRBD2 matches 11 bases. The V segment lost 0 bases and the J segment 3 bases; nucleotides outside the gene matches: 4. The CDR3 runs to 17 residues. Germline V gene data show CDR1 as MNHEY and CDR2 as SMNVEV (reference sequence). The CDR3 DNA is TGTGCCAGCAGTTTATCCCCCCTAGCGGGGGGCTACAATGAGCAGTTCTTC. Translating it yields CASSLSPLAGGYNEQFF.

The chain uses TRBV7-3 and TRBJ1-2, with D possibly matching TRBD1 (6 bases). The CDR3 runs to 13 residues. The germline V and J ends were trimmed by 5 bases and 9 bases, with 16 bases remaining between them. CDR1 and CDR2 from the germline V gene are SGHTA and FQGTGA. The CDR3 sequence is CASSPTQGGSYTF. CDR3 nucleotide sequence: TGTGCCAGCAGCCCAACACAGGGAGGGAGCTACACCTTC.

This chain joins TRBV18 and TRBJ1-6; 8 bases line up with TRBD1. With 3 bases clipped from V and 4 bases from J, the junction kept 5 bases outside the gene matches. Looked up from germline, CDR1 is KGHSH and CDR2 is LQKENI. The CDR3 contains 16 residues. CDR3: CASSPDRGQYNSPLHF. The CDR3 nucleotides read TGTGCCAGCTCACCCGACAGGGGTCAATATAATTCACCCCTCCACTTT.

V usage is TRBV7-9 and J usage is TRBJ2-7; no firm D call. The V end was cut by 5 bases, the J end by 0 bases, with 14 bases between. The length of the CDR3 is 15 residues. Germline CDR1 is SEHNR and CDR2 is FQNEAQ (reference sequence). CDR3 amino acids: CASSAGPPFSYEQYF. The CDR3 coding sequence is TGTGCCAGCAGCGCTGGGCCTCCCTTCTCCTACGAGCAGTACTTC. The full variable domain, with the rest looked up from reference TRBV7-9 and TRBJ2-7, is DTGVSQNPRHKITKRGQNVTFRCDPISEHNRLYWYRQTLGQGPEFLTYFQNEAQLEKSRLLSDRFSAERPKGSFSTLEIQRTEQGDSAMYLCASSAGPPFSYEQYFGPGTRLTVT.

The genes are TRBV11-2 and TRBJ2-1, with 8 bases that match TRBD2. V lost 6 bases, J lost 9 bases, and 13 bases stayed unmatched. This CDR3 contains 15 residues. Germline values: CDR1 SGHAT, CDR2 FQNNGV. The CDR3 spells CASSMGSGGPVEQFF. CDR3 in DNA: TGTGCCAGCAGTATGGGGTCGGGGGGGCCCGTTGAGCAGTTCTTC. The variable domain in full, with the rest retrieved from reference TRBV11-2 and TRBJ2-1, is EAGVAQSPRYKIIEKRQSVAFWCNPISGHATLYWYQQILGQGPKLLIQFQNNGVVDDSQLPKDRFSAERLKGVDSTLKIQPAKLEDSAVYLCASSMGSGGPVEQFFGPGTRLTVL.

The gene calls are TRBV13 and TRBJ2-7; 14 nucleotides agree with TRBD2. This CDR3 comprises 16 residues. Per germline, CDR1 PRHDT and CDR2 FYEKMQ (reference sequence). V lost 5 bases and J lost 2; bases outside the gene matches: 5. CDR3 bases: TGTGCCAGCAGCGATGGGACTAGCGGGAGTCCCTACGAGCAGTACTTC. Residues: CASSDGTSGSPYEQYF.

This clone was picked up a small number of times. The chain has TRBV9 and TRBJ2-3; 9 nucleotides match TRBD2. The CDR3 contains 16 residues. Trimming at V came to 0 bases and at J to 3 bases, leaving 5 bases not matched to a gene. CDR1 SGDLS and CDR2 YYNGEE come from the germline V gene. The chain's CDR3 is CASSVGGGGATDTQYF. CDR3 nucleotide sequence: TGTGCCAGCAGCGTAGGGGGCGGGGGGGCAACAGATACGCAGTATTTT.

The gene calls are TRBV7-9 and TRBJ1-1, with D possibly being TRBD1 (5 bases). The CDR3 has 13 residues. CDR1 is SEHNR and CDR2 is FQNEAQ in the germline V gene (reference sequence). Trimming pared 5 bases from V and 7 bases from J, leaving 14 bases between. CDR3 nucleotide sequence: TGTGCCAGCAGCCCCAGACAGAGATGTGAAGCTTTCTTT. Translating it yields CASSPRQRCEAFF. Variable domain in full (rest from reference TRBV7-9 and TRBJ1-1): DTGVSQNPRHKITKRGQNVTFRCDPISEHNRLYWYRQTLGQGPEFLTYFQNEAQLEKSRLLSDRFSAERPKGSFSTLEIQRTEQGDSAMYLCASSPRQRCEAFFGQGTRLTVV.

This clone was seen once. V gene TRBV13 combines with J gene TRBJ1-2; 11 nucleotides match TRBD1. Trimming at V came to 5 bases and at J to 5 bases, leaving 7 bases not matched to a gene. The CDR3 has 15 residues. Germline lookup yields CDR1 PRHDT and CDR2 FYEKMQ (reference sequence). The CDR3 nucleotides read TGTGCCAGCAGCATACGGGACAGGGGGATATATGGCTACACCTTC. Amino acid sequence: CASSIRDRGIYGYTF. The full variable domain, rest sourced from reference TRBV13 and TRBJ1-2, is AAGVIQSPRHLIKEKRETATLKCYPIPRHDTVYWYQQGPGQDPQFLISFYEKMQSDKGSIPDRFSAQQFSDYHSELNMSSLELGDSALYFCASSIRDRGIYGYTFGSGTRLTVV.

CDR3 in amino acids: CASSLTASTDTQYF. In DNA, the CDR3 is TGTGCCAGCAGTTTAACAGCTAGCACAGATACGCAGTATTTT. The J gene is TRBJ2-3, the V gene TRBV28, with D uncertain. CDR1 and CDR2 (germline): MDHEN, SYDVKM. The V and J ends lost 2 bases and 0 bases respectively, with 6 bases between them. This CDR3 contains 14 residues.

This chain joins TRBV4-1 and TRBJ2-7; 7 bases line up with TRBD1. From germline, CDR1 is MGHRA and CDR2 YSYEKL. The CDR3 covers 14 residues. Germline trimming cut 5 bases from V and 5 bases from J; bases unmatched to any gene: 9. CDR3 DNA: TGCGCCAGCAGCATATTGACAGGGCTCGACGAGCAGTACTTC. The encoded protein is CASSILTGLDEQYF.

The chain joins TRBV2 to TRBJ2-5; D possibly corresponds to TRBD1 (5 bases). V lost 7 bases and J 0 bases, leaving 12 bases between the germline ends. CDR1 SNHLY and CDR2 FYNNEI come from the germline V gene. The CDR3 extends over 14 amino acids. The CDR3 coding sequence is TGTGCCAGCAAGCAGGGTCGATACCAAGAGACCCAGTACTTC. Translating it yields CASKQGRYQETQYF.

This rearrangement joins TRBV10-1 to TRBJ1-1; 7 nucleotides align to TRBD1. Per germline, CDR1 WNHNN and CDR2 SYGVQD (reference sequence). The CDR3 contains 15 residues. Germline trimming cut 4 bases from V and 6 bases from J; bases unmatched to any gene: 11. CDR3 protein: CASSVTPQGISEAFF. As DNA, the CDR3 is TGCGCCAGCAGTGTGACTCCACAGGGGATCTCTGAAGCTTTCTTT.

This chain links TRBV14 with TRBJ2-5, with 7 bases lining up with TRBD1. Germline V CDR1 and CDR2: SGHDN, FVKESK. The CDR3 consists of 16 residues. Trimming at V came to 3 bases and at J to 2 bases, leaving 9 bases not matched to a gene. CDR3 nucleotide sequence: TGTGCCAGCAGCCAGGGGTTCGGGACAGTACAAGAGACCCAGTACTTC. This translates into CASSQGFGTVQETQYF.

The rearrangement uses TRBV30 and TRBJ1-6, with D hard to call. CDR3 length equals 15 residues. The V end lost 6 bases, the J end lost 0 bases, and 12 bases lay between the germline ends. In germline, CDR1 is GTSNPN, CDR2 SVGIG (reference sequence). The chain's CDR3 is CACPGSSSYNSPLHF. Written as DNA, the CDR3 is TGTGCCTGTCCGGGGTCCAGCTCCTATAATTCACCCCTCCACTTT.

J is TRBJ1-2 and V is TRBV7-8, with TRBD1 identical over 9 bases. Germline CDR1 is SGHVS and CDR2 is FQNEAQ. The CDR3 totals 16 residues. V lost 4 bases, J lost 8 bases, and 14 bases stayed unmatched. The CDR3 DNA sequence: TGTGCCAGCAGCTCAGGTGGGGGACAGGGAGCGTTGGGCTACACCTTC. Translation gives CASSSGGGQGALGYTF.

Only a few counts were recorded for this clone. The genes are TRBV19 and TRBJ1-6; D is unresolved. V was clipped by 2 bases and J by 7 bases, with 9 bases between them. Germline-derived CDR1 and CDR2 are LNHDA and SQIVND (reference sequence). CDR3 length: 14 amino acids. The CDR3 region is CASSITGVNSPLHF. The CDR3 DNA reads TGTGCCAGTAGTATAACCGGAGTGAATTCACCCCTCCACTTT.